The present T cell receptor beta chain was sequenced within a study of blood T cell repertoires in COVID-19. Trimming took 2 bases from V and 6 from J; bases not matched to a gene: 13. CDR1 KGHSH and CDR2 LQKENI come from the germline V gene. The CDR3 totals 17 residues. This table comes from immunoSEQ multiplex PCR, and its TCRdb copy is limited to in-frame clones, with some not included. The sample has about 80,000 clones, roughly 80% seen once. V usage is TRBV18 and J usage is TRBJ1-5, with 7 bases matching TRBD1. The receptor's source is a woman between 70 and 85 years old with acute or convalescent COVID-19. Sequenced material: peripheral blood. Written as DNA, the CDR3 is TGTGCCAGCTCACCATATTCAGGGGGTGTTACAAGTCAGCCCCAGCATTTT. This translates into CASSPYSGGVTSQPQHF. Full variable domain (outside the CDR3, taken from reference TRBV18 and TRBJ1-5): NAGVMQNPRHLVRRRGQEARLRCSPMKGHSHVYWYRQLPEEGLKFMVYLQKENIIDESGMPKERFSAEFPKEGPSILRIQQVVRGDSAAYFCASSPYSGGVTSQPQHFGDGTRLSIL.